Listed below are T cell receptor beta chains from one sample, sequenced in a study of Graves' ophthalmopathy and Graves' hyperthyroidism. In TCRdb, the multiplex PCR reads were re-called with MiXCR into one record per CDR3 protein. The data show 500,000 to 600,000 distinct CDR3 sequences, roughly 39% seen once. Source material: peripheral blood or thyroid tissue (not recorded which). Receptor source: an adult man with Graves' hyperthyroidism. The CDR3 runs from the conserved cysteine through the conserved F or W. A D gene is named only where the DNA matches it firmly. Clone sizes are given selectively: once, few, many, or a class where the clone is expanded.

clone_size,j_call,v_call,d_call,cdr3_aa,cdr3_nt
.,TRBJ1-2,TRBV7-3,TRBD1,CASSQTGTGYGYTF,TGTGCCAGCAGCCAAACGGGGACAGGCTATGGCTACACCTTC
many,TRBJ2-7,TRBV5-1,.,CASSLASSEQYF,TGCGCCAGCAGCTTGGCTAGCTCCGAGCAGTACTTC
few,TRBJ1-6,TRBV28,.,CASSQVQGRDSPLHF,TGTGCCAGCAGTCAAGTTCAGGGTAGGGATTCACCCCTCCACTTT
.,TRBJ2-5,TRBV19,TRBD1,CASSIGRSGSTGRLMRETQYF,TGTGCCAGTAGTATAGGACGTTCAGGGTCGACAGGGCGATTAATGCGAGAGACCCAGTACTTC
once,TRBJ2-5,TRBV20-1,TRBD1,CSATRDSNQPQYF,TGCAGTGCTACCCGGGACAGCAATCAGCCCCAGTACTTC
few,TRBJ1-5,TRBV9,TRBD1,CASSVGTGSYQPQHF,TGTGCCAGCAGCGTGGGGACAGGAAGTTATCAGCCCCAGCATTTT
.,TRBJ2-5,TRBV7-6,.,CASSYMTGVETQYF,TGTGCCAGCAGTTATATGACCGGAGTAGAGACCCAGTACTTC
few,TRBJ2-2,TRBV19,.,CASSITDTGELFF,TGTGCCAGTAGTATAACGGACACCGGGGAGCTGTTTTTT
.,TRBJ2-5,TRBV7-9,.,CASSYSNQPQYF,TGTGCCAGCAGCTACTCCAATCAGCCCCAGTACTTC
many,TRBJ2-7,TRBV12-3/TRBV12-4,.,CASSLEDGYEQYF,TGTGCCAGCAGTTTAGAGGACGGTTACGAGCAGTACTTC
many,TRBJ1-1,TRBV5-1,.,CASSLKQNTEAFF,TGCGCCAGCAGCTTGAAACAGAACACTGAAGCTTTCTTT
many,TRBJ2-5,TRBV12-3/TRBV12-4,TRBD1,CASTQSGQGGTQYF,TGTGCCAGCACCCAATCCGGACAGGGGGGGACCCAGTACTTC
many,TRBJ2-5,TRBV6-6,TRBD2,CASSYTRLAWETQYF,TGTGCCAGCAGTTACACCAGACTAGCGTGGGAGACCCAGTACTTC
.,TRBJ2-7,TRBV12-3/TRBV12-4,TRBD1,CASSQQGSSYEQYF,TGTGCCAGCAGTCAACAGGGGTCATCCTACGAGCAGTACTTC
few,TRBJ2-1,TRBV10-3,TRBD2,CAISEALASGTYNEQFF,TGTGCCATCAGTGAAGCCTTGGCTAGCGGGACCTACAATGAGCAGTTCTTC
many,TRBJ2-5,TRBV15,.,CATSRGASQYF,TGTGCCACCAGCAGAGGGGCGTCCCAGTACTTC